This TCR beta chain comes out of a study of identical twins. In the case of this clonotype: As yet, its antigen is unknown.

Unique molecular identifiers were present on the cDNA, and a universal primer site came from template switching. TCRdb recomputed calls from the 5' RACE reads with MiXCR, one row per CDR3 protein. This table holds 400,000 to 550,000 distinct CDR3 sequences, 14% found once. Regarding the study as a whole: Carriage of fewer insertions was seen in abundant cord blood beta clonotypes, whereas memory repertoires showed none. Among monozygotic twins, out-of-frame TCR alpha sharing exceeded what models predicted. Diverse VJ usage suggested most zero-insertion clonotypes were not invariant T cells.

This sample also belongs to another study, concerning yellow fever vaccine responses in identical twins.

The sequenced material came from CD4+ T cells sorted from blood. The source of this sequence is a woman between 18 and 30 years old in good health.

In DNA form, the CDR3 reads TGCGCCAGCAGCTTGTTCCGGGAGGCTGACGAGCAGTACTTC. This sequence encodes CASSLFREADEQYF. This chain uses TRBV5-1 with TRBJ2-7; 7 nucleotides align to TRBD2. The germline V gene has CDR1 SGHRS and CDR2 YFSETQ. V was clipped by 1 base and J by 5 bases; unmatched bases: 6. CDR3 length equals 14 residues.